This T cell receptor beta chain originates from a study of blood T cell repertoires in COVID-19. Study overall: T cells, B-cell-depleted T cells, or PBMCs supplied cDNA or gDNA.

The J segment lost 5 bases and the V segment lost 5 bases, leaving 2 bases of the junction unmatched. The CDR3 covers 12 residues. Germline V gene sequence: CDR1 MNHEY, CDR2 SVGEGT. The repertoire was sequenced with immunoSEQ multiplex PCR; TCRdb's copy has only in-frame clones and lacks some. The sample records about 120,000 clones, around 85% being singletons. J is TRBJ1-2 and V is TRBV6-2 or TRBV6-3; TRBD1 agrees at 7 bases. The clonotype comes from a man aged 25-45 years with COVID-19, enrolled during active disease. Sequenced sample: peripheral blood. The CDR3 sequence: CASSQGDYGYTF. Written as DNA, the CDR3 is TGTGCCAGCAGTCAGGGGGATTATGGCTACACCTTC.